This record looks at one T cell receptor (beta chain) sequence and its context. Its specificity is not known. Next came a second PCR, run for about 6 to 12 cycles, which used a sample-barcoded 5' primer along with a J-beta primer mix. TCRdb reprocessed the 5' RACE reads via MiXCR and lists one record per CDR3 protein. This sample has about 1.6 million distinct CDR3 sequences, with 34% found just once. The source of the sample is a study of blood T cells in healthy people across ages. Across the study: Template switching picked up about one barcoded beta molecule for each two T cells. Study results and limitations: Whereas aged donors had fewer naive CD4+ cells, long-lived donors had more of them and higher diversity. PBMCs left unsorted prevented a conclusive naive versus antigen-experienced comparison. Nothing was known about donor CMV status, and this possibly confounded expanded clonotype changes.

V lost 0 bases to trimming and J lost 4 bases, with 18 bases between them. In germline, CDR1 is DFQATT, CDR2 SNEGSKA (reference sequence). The CDR3 runs to 16 residues. Sequences were obtained from blood. The chain links TRBV20-1 to TRBJ1-1; D is possibly TRBD1 (6 bases). This clonotype was sampled from a woman in her 30s in good health. CDR3 residues: CSARDTPAGVSTEAFF. CDR3 bases: TGCAGTGCTAGAGATACACCCGCAGGGGTAAGCACTGAAGCTTTCTTT.